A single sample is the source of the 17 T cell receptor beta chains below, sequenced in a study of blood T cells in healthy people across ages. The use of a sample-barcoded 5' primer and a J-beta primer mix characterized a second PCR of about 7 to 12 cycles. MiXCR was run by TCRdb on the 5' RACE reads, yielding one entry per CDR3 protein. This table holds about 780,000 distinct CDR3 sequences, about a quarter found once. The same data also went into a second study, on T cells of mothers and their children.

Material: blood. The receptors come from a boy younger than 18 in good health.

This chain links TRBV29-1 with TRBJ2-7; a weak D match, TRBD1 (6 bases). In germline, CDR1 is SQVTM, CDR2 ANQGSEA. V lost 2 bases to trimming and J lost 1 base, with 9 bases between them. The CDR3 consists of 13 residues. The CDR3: CSVERTDSYEQYF. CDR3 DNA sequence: TGCAGCGTTGAACGGACAGATTCCTACGAGCAGTACTTC.

The CDR3: CASIMDGPNEQFF. The CDR3 DNA reads TGTGCCAGCATTATGGACGGTCCCAATGAGCAGTTCTTC. The gene calls are TRBV2 and TRBJ2-1; D unresolved. Germline V gives CDR1 SNHLY, CDR2 FYNNEI. V lost 7 bases to trimming and J lost 6 bases, with 13 bases between them. This CDR3 contains 13 residues.

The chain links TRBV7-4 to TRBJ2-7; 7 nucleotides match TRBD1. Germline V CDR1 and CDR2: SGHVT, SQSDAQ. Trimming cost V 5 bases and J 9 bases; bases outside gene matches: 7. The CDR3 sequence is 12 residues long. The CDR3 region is CASSPSRQGQYF. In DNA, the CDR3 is TGTGCCAGCAGCCCAAGTCGACAGGGGCAGTACTTC. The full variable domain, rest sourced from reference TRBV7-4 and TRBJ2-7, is GAGVSQSPRYKVAKRGRDVALRCDSISGHVTLYWYRQTLGQGSEVLTYSQSDAQRDKSGRPSGRFSAERPERSVSTLKIQRTEQGDSAVYLCASSPSRQGQYFGPGTRLTVT.

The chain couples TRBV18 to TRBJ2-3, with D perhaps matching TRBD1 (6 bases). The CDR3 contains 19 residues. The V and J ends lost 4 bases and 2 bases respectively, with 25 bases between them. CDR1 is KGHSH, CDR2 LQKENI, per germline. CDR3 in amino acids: CASSRTDPFSQGSTDTQYF. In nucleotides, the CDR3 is TGTGCCAGCTCACGAACAGACCCCTTCTCACAGGGATCCACAGATACGCAGTATTTT.

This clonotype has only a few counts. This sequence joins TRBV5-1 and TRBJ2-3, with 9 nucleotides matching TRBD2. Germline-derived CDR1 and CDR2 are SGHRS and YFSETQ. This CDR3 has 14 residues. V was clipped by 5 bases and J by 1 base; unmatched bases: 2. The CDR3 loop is CASRIAGGTDTQYF. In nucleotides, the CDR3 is TGCGCCAGCAGAATAGCGGGGGGCACAGATACGCAGTATTTT.

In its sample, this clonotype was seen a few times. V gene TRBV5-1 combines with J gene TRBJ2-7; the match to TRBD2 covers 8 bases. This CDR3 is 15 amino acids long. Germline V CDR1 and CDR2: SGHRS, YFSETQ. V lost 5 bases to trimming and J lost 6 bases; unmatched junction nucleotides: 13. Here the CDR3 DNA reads TGCGCCAGCAGTCCCGGGAGGGCACGTCCCGCCGAGCAGTACTTC. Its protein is CASSPGRARPAEQYF.

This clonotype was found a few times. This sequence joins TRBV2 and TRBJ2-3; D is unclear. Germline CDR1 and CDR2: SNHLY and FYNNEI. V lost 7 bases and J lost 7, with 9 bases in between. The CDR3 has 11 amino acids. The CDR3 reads CASMRGNTQYF. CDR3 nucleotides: TGTGCCAGCATGCGTGGGAATACGCAGTATTTT.

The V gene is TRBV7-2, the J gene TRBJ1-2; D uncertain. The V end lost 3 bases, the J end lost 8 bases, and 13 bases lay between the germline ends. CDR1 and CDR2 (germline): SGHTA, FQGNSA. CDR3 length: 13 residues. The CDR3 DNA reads TGTGCCAGCAGCTTTGACCGAAAACGAGGCTACACCTTC. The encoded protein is CASSFDRKRGYTF.

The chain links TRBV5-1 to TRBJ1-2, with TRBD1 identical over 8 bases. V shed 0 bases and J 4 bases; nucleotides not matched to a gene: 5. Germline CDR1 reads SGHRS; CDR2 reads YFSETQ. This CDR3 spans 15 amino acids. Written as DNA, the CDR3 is TGCGCCAGCAGCTTGGCCACCGACAGGGGCTATGGCTACACCTTC. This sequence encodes CASSLATDRGYGYTF.

The DNA for the CDR3 is TGTGCCAGCAGCTTACACTTTTCGGACAAAAACATTCAGTACTTC. Its translation is CASSLHFSDKNIQYF. The chain links TRBV7-9 to TRBJ2-4; D remains ambiguous. V shed 2 bases and J shed 3 bases, with 11 bases lying between them. The CDR3 runs 15 residues. Looked up from germline, CDR1 is SEHNR and CDR2 is FQNEAQ (reference sequence).

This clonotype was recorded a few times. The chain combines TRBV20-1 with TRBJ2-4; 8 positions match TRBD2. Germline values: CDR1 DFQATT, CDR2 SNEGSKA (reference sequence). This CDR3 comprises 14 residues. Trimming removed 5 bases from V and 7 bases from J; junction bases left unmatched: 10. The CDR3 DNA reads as TGCAGTGCTGGACGGCGGGGGGCCGAGAACATTCAGTACTTC. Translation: CSAGRRGAENIQYF.

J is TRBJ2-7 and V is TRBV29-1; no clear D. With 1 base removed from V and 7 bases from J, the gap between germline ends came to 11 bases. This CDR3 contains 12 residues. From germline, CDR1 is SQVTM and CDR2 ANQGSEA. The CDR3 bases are TGCAGCGTTGAAGGGAGTTCGCGGGAGCAGTACTTC. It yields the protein CSVEGSSREQYF.

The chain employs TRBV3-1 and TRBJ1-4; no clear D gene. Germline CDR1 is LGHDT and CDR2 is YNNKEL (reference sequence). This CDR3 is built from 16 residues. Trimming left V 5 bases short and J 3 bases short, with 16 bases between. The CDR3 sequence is CASSTHPSAANEKLFF. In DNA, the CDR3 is TGTGCCAGCAGCACCCACCCCTCTGCTGCTAATGAAAAACTGTTTTTT.

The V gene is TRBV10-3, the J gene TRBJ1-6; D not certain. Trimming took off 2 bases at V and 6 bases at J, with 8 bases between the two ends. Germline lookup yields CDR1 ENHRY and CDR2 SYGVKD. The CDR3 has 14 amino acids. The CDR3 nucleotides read TGTGCCATCAGTGAGACAGAGACTAATTCACCCCTCCACTTT. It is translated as CAISETETNSPLHF.

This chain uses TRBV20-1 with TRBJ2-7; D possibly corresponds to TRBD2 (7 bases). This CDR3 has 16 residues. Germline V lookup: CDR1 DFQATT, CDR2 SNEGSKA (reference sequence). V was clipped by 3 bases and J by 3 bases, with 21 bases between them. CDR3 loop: CSASRLGGGGYYEQYF. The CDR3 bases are TGCAGTGCTAGCAGGCTGGGGGGGGGCGGCTACTACGAGCAGTACTTC.

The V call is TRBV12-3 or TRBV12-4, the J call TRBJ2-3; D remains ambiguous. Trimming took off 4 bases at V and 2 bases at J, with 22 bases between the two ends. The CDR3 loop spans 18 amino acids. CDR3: CASSSSPGLAGDTDTQYF. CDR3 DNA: TGTGCCAGCAGTTCAAGCCCGGGTCTCGCAGGAGACACAGATACGCAGTATTTT.

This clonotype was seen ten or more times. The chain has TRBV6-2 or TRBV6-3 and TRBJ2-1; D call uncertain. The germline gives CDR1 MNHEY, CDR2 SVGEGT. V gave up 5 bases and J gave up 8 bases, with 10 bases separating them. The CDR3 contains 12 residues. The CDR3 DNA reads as TGTGCCAGCAGTCAGCGAAGCGATGAGCAGTTCTTC. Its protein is CASSQRSDEQFF.